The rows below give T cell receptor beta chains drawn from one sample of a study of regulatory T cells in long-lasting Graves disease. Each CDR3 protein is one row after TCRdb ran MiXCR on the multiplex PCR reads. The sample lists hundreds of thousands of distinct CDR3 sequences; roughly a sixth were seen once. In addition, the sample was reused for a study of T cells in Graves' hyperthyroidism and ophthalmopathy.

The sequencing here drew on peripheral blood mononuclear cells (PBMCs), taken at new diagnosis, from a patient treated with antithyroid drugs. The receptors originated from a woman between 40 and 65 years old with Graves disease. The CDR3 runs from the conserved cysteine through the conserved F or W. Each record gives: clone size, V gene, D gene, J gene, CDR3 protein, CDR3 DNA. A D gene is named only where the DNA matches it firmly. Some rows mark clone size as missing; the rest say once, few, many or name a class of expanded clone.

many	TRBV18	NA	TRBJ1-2	CASSPGRVPTNYGYTF	TGTGCCAGCTCACCAGGCAGGGTGCCAACTAACTATGGCTACACCTTC
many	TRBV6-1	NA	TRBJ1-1	CASPGKRDTEAFF	TGTGCCAGCCCAGGGAAGAGGGACACTGAAGCTTTCTTT
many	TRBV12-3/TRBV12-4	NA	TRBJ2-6	CASRGSGGANVLTF	TGTGCCAGCAGAGGTTCCGGCGGGGCCAACGTCCTGACTTTC
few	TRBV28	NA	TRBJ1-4	CASSLGRANEKLFF	TGTGCCAGCAGTTTAGGCAGGGCGAATGAAAAACTGTTTTTT
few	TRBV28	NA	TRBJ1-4	CASSFPGTATNEKLFF	TGTGCCAGCAGTTTCCCCGGGACTGCAACTAATGAAAAACTGTTTTTT
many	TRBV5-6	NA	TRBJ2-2	CASSGHSTGELFF	TGTGCCAGCAGCGGACATTCCACCGGGGAGCTGTTTTTT
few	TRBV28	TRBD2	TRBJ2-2	CASSTGTRTGELFF	TGTGCCAGCAGCACCGGGACTAGGACCGGGGAGCTGTTTTTT
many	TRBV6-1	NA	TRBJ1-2	CASSGSNPGGYGYTF	TGTGCCAGCAGTGGATCGAACCCCGGGGGCTATGGCTACACCTTC
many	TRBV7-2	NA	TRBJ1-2	CASSLQGRGYTF	TGTGCCAGCAGCTTACAGGGCCGGGGCTACACCTTC
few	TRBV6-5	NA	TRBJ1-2	CASSYSITGAGGYTF	TGTGCCAGCAGTTACTCGATTACAGGAGCCGGGGGCTACACCTTC
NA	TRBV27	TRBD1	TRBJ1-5	CASRGTGSQPQHF	TGTGCCAGCAGGGGGACAGGGAGTCAGCCCCAGCATTTT